This T cell receptor (beta chain) originates from a study of blood T cells in healthy people across ages (dated by TCRdb to the mid-2010s). In the study overall: In model experiments, roughly one uniquely barcoded TCR beta cDNA molecule per two T cells was captured by template switching. Using the same blood draw, the study looked at two additional independent replicas of 1 million unique cDNA reads for two donors, one aged 18 to 30 and the other aged 80 or older. To avoid experimental bias, donors of different ages were randomly spread across the sequencing lanes. The donors were split into four age groups: young (average about 16 years), middle-aged (roughly 42), aged (around 67) and long-lived (approximately 89). Using deep sequencing normalized with unique cDNA molecular identifiers, the study measured how TCR beta repertoire diversity changes with age.

Donors were a few dozen systemically healthy Caucasian individuals from Russia aged roughly 6 to 90 years. Approximately 9.3 milliliters of peripheral blood were collected from each donor into EDTA-treated Vacutainer tubes. Ficoll-Paque density-gradient centrifugation was used to isolate PBMCs, with at least 6.5 million per sample. Total RNA was extracted from PBMCs with Trizol reagent, with at least 6 micrograms obtained per sample. Naive CD45RAhigh/CD27high T cell percentages were measured by flow cytometry on a PBMC aliquot from every donor. Library creation used 5' RACE. The instrument given in TCRdb is Illumina HiSeq 2500. A second 7 to 11 cycle PCR used a sample-barcoded 5' primer and a J-beta primer mix. A unique molecular identifier was introduced onto each TCR beta cDNA molecule by a template-switch 5' adaptor carrying 12 random nucleotides. At least 2.5 million CDR3-containing paired-end reads were obtained from each sample. All of the RNA was converted into first-strand cDNA using the Mint cDNA synthesis kit, with a TRBC-specific oligonucleotide serving as the primer. All cDNA was treated with uracil-DNA glycosylase and then went through a first 18-cycle PCR with the universal primers M1SS and BC2_uni_R. In the original analysis: For normalization, 1 million high-quality reads were randomly selected from each sample, with every read carrying a distinct molecular identifier. Reads sharing molecular identifiers were discarded rather than binned into consensus sequences. MiTCR, with a Q25 quality threshold and the strictest error-elimination algorithm, was used for CDR3 identification, clonotype clustering and error correction. A nonparametric unseen species model with Euler transformation was used to estimate a lower bound on total TCR beta diversity. The public reads were run again by TCRdb, first through fastp at Q25 and then through MiXCR, and only productive beta chains were kept. Every CDR3 protein is listed once, alongside the most common genes and DNA of its rows. The V and J calls were determined by TCRdb, not by the authors. The sample has fewer than 1 million distinct CDR3 sequences on record, approximately 44% of them singletons. Approximately 20% of the sample rests with the top ten.

On this clonotype itself: Its specific antigen is unknown. No clone much larger than this one lies a single base away; base qualities are absent.

Results the study describes overall, beyond this receptor: Because profiling used bulk unsorted PBMCs, naive and antigen-experienced compartments could not be compared conclusively. There was a strong correlation between observed TCR beta diversity and the percentage of naive T cells measured by flow cytometry. Compared with the aged group, the long-lived group had more naive CD4+ T cells, fewer expanded clones and increased TCR diversity, suggesting age selection. Because donor CMV infection status was unknown, age-related changes in expanded clonotypes were potentially confounded. Estimates of total diversity based on one million sequenced T cells were regarded as lower bounds and as underestimates. Observed TCR beta diversity per million T cells fell roughly linearly with age, and a significant reduction was already apparent by age roughly 40.

The CDR1 and CDR2 encoded by the germline V gene (reference sequence) are SEHNR and FQNEAQ. Germline trimming amounts to 4 bases on V and 8 bases on J, with 7 as the count of junction bases outside the gene matches. The CDR3 contains 14 residues, cysteine and phenylalanine counted. Only the CDR3 DNA stays, 42 bases, in frame from base 1. Material: blood. The chain is encoded by TRBV7-9 joined to TRBJ2-1; 8 junctional bases match TRBD1. This clonotype was obtained from a man between 60 and 75 years old in good health. CDR3 sequence: CASSYGTGGDEQFF. The nucleotide sequence reads as follows: TGTGCCAGCAGCTACGGGACAGGAGGTGATGAGCAGTTCTTC.